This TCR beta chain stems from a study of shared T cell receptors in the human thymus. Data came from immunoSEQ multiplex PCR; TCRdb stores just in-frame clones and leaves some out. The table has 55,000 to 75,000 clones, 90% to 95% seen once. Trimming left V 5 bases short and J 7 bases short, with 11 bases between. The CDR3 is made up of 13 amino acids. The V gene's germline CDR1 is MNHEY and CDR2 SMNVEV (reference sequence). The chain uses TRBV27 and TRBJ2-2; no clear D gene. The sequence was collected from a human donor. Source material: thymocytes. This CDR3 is CASSPGRVGELFF. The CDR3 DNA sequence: TGTGCCAGCAGTCCCGGTAGGGTCGGGGAGCTGTTTTTT.